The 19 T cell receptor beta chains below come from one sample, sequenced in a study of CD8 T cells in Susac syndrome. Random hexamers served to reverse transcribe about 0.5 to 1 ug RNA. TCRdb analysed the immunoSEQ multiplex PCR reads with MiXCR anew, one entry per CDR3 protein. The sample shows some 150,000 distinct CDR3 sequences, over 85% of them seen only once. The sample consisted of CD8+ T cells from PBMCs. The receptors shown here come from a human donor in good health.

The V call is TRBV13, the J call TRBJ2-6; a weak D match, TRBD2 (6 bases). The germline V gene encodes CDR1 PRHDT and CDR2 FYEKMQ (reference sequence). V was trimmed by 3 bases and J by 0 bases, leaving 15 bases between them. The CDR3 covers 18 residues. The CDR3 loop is CASSLGLRLSSGANVLTF. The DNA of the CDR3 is TGTGCCAGCAGCTTGGGACTCAGGCTAAGCTCTGGGGCCAACGTCCTGACTTTC.

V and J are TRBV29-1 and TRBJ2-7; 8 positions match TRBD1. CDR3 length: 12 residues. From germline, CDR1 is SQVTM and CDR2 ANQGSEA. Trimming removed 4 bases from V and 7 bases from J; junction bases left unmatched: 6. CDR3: CSVVTGGGEQYF. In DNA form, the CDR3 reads TGCAGCGTTGTCACAGGGGGAGGAGAGCAGTACTTC.

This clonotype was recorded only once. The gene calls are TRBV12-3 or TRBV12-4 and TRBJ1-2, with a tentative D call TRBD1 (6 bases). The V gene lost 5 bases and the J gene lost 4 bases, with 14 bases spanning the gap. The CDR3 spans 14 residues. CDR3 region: CASSPTGLGYGYTF. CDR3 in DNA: TGTGCCAGCAGTCCTACAGGGCTAGGCTATGGCTACACCTTC.

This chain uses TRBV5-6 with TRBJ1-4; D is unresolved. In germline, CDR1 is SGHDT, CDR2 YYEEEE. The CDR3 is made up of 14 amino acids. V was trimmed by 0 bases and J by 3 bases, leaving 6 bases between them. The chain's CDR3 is CASSLVGSNEKLFF. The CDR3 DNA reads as TGTGCCAGCAGCTTGGTGGGCTCTAATGAAAAACTGTTTTTT.

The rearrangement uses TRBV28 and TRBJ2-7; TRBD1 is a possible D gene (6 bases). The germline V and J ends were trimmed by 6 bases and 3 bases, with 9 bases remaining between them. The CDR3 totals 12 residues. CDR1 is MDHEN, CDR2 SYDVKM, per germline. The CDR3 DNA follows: TGTGCCAGCAGGACACAGGGCTACGAGCAGTACTTC. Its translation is CASRTQGYEQYF.

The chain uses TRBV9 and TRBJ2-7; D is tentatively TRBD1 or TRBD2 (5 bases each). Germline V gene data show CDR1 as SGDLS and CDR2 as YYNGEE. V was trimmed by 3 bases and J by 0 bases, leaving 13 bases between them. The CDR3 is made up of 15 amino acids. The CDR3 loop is CASSASRDTSYEQYF. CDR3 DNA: TGTGCCAGCAGCGCTAGCAGGGATACCTCCTACGAGCAGTACTTC.

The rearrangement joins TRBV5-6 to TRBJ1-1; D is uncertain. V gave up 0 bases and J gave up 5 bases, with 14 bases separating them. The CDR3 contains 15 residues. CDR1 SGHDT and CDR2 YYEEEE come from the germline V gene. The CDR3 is CASSLVPQGNTEAFF. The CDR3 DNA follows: TGTGCCAGCAGCTTGGTCCCGCAAGGGAATACTGAAGCTTTCTTT.

CDR3 sequence (DNA): TGCGCCAGCAGGCGACTGTTCCCTTCGCTCGAGCAGTACTTC. The encoded protein is CASRRLFPSLEQYF. J is TRBJ2-7 and V is TRBV23-1; D is ambiguous. TRBV23-1 is an ORF for which the function is uncertain. The ends were cut back, 6 bases at V and 6 bases at J, with 18 bases in the middle. The CDR3 totals 14 residues.

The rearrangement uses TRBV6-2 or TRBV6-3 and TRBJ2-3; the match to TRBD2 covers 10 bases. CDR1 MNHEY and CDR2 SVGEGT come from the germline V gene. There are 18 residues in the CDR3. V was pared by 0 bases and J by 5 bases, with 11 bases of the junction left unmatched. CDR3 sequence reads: CASSYSRLAGPSGDTQYF. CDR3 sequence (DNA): TGTGCCAGCAGTTACTCGAGACTAGCGGGTCCTTCCGGAGATACGCAGTATTTT.

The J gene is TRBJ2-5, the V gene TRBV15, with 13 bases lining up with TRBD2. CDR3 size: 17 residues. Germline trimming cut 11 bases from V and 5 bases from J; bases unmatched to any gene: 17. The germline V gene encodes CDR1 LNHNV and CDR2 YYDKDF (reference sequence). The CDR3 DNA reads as TGTGCCTTAGGGACTAGCGGGAATGGTCGGCTGTTGGAGACCCAGTACTTC. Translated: CALGTSGNGRLLETQYF.

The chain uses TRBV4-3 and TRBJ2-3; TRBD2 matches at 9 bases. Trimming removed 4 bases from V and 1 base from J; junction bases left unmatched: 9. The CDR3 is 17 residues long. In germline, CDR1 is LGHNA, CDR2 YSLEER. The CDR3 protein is CASSRSPTSGRTDTQYF. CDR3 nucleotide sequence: TGCGCCAGCAGCCGTAGCCCGACTAGCGGACGCACAGATACGCAGTATTTT.

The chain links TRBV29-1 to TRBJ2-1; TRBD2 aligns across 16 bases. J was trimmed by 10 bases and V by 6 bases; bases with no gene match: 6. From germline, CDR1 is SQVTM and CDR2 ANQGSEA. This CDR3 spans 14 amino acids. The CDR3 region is CSVSGTSGRGEQFF. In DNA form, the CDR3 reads TGCAGCGTGTCCGGGACTAGCGGGAGGGGAGAGCAGTTCTTC.

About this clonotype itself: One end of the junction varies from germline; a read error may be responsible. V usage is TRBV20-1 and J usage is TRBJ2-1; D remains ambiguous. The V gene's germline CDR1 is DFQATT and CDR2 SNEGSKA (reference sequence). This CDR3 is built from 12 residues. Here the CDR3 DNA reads TGCAGTGCGAGAGGTCTAGGCTTCGAGCAGTTCTTC. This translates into CSARGLGFEQFF.

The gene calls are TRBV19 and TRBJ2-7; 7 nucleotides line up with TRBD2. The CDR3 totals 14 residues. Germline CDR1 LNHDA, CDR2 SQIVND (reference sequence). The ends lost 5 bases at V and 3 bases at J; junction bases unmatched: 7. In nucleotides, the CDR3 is TGTGCCAGTAGTCTGGCGGGAGACGGCTACGAGCAGTACTTC. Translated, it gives CASSLAGDGYEQYF.

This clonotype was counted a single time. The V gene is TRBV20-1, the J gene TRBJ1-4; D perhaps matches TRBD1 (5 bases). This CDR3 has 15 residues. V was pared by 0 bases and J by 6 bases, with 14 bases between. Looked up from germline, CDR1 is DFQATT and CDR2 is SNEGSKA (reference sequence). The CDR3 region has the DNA TGCAGTGCTAGAGATTTGAGGGGAACGTATGAAAAACTGTTTTTT. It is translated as CSARDLRGTYEKLFF.

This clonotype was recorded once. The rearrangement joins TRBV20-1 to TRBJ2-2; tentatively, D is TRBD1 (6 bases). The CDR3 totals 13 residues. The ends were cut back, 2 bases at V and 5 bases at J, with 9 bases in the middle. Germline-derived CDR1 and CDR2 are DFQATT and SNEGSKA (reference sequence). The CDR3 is CSARLGQTGELFF. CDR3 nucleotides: TGCAGTGCTAGACTTGGACAGACCGGGGAGCTGTTTTTT.

The CDR3 is CASRGPEETQYF. CDR3 bases: TGTGCCAGCAGAGGCCCGGAAGAGACCCAGTACTTC. This sequence joins TRBV11-2 and TRBJ2-5; D remains ambiguous. Between the trimmed V and J ends, which lost 6 bases and 3 bases, there was a span of 8 bases. The CDR3 loop spans 12 amino acids. The germline CDR1 and CDR2 sequences are SGHAT and FQNNGV.

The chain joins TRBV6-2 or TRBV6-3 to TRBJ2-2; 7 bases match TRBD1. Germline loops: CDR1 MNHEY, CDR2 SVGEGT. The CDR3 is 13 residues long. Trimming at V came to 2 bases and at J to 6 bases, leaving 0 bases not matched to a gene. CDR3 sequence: CASSYGTAGELFF. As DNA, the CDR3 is TGTGCCAGCAGTTACGGGACAGCCGGGGAGCTGTTTTTT.

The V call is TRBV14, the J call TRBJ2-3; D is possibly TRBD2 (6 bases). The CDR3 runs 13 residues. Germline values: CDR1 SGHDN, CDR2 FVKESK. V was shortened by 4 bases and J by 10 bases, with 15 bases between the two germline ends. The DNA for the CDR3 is TGTGCCAGCAGCCCCCTTCGGGGCGGGGCGCAGTATTTT. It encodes CASSPLRGGAQYF.